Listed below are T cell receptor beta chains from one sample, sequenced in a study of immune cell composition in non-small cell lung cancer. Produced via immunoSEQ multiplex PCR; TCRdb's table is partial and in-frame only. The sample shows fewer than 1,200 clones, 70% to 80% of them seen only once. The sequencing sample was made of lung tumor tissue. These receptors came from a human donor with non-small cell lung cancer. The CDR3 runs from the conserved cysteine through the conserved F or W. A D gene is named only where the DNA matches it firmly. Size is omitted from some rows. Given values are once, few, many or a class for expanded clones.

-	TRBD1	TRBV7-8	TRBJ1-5	CASSRSGTGKAPQHF	TGTGCCAGCAGCCGATCCGGGACAGGGAAGGCGCCCCAGCATTTT
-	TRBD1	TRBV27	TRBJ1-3	CASSTRQGAGGNTIYF	TGTGCCAGCAGTACCCGCCAGGGGGCCGGTGGAAACACCATATATTTT
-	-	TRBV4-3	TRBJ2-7	CASSQGSRGGPRGLYEQYF	TGCGCCAGCAGCCAAGGATCACGAGGGGGGCCAAGGGGGCTATACGAGCAGTACTTC
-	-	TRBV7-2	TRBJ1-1	CASSFIGAGTEAFF	TGTGCCAGCAGCTTTATAGGGGCTGGCACTGAAGCTTTCTTT
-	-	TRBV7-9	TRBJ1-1	CASRRVNTEAFF	TGTGCCAGCAGACGGGTGAACACTGAAGCTTTCTTT
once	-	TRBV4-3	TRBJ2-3	CASSQVRGTDTQYF	TGCGCCAGCAGCCAAGTGCGGGGCACAGATACGCAGTATTTT
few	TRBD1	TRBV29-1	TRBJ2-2	CSVFHPGTGGTGELFF	TGCAGCGTTTTCCATCCAGGGACAGGGGGTACCGGGGAGCTGTTTTTT
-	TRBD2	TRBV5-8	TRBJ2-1	CASSQSPGLAGGNEQFF	TGTGCCAGCAGTCAGTCGCCGGGACTAGCGGGGGGGAATGAGCAGTTCTTC
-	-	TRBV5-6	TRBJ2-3	CASSHGRGTDTQYF	TGTGCCAGCAGCCACGGCAGGGGCACAGATACGCAGTATTTT
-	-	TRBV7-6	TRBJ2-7	CASSIFTGGDYEQYF	TGTGCCAGCAGCATCTTCACGGGGGGCGACTACGAGCAGTACTTC
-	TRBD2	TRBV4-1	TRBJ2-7	CASSSPSGGAREQYF	TGCGCCAGCAGCTCCCCTAGCGGGGGGGCCCGCGAGCAGTACTTC
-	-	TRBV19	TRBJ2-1	CASSIAPTGALNEQFF	TGTGCCAGTAGTATTGCCCCCACTGGAGCCCTCAATGAGCAGTTCTTC
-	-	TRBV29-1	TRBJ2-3	CSVYGGITDTQYF	TGCAGCGTTTACGGGGGTATAACAGATACGCAGTATTTT
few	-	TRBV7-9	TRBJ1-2	CASSLMGADGYTF	TGTGCCAGCAGCTTAATGGGGGCGGATGGCTACACCTTC
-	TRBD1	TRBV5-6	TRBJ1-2	CASSLEWDSRGGYTF	TGTGCCAGCAGCTTGGAGTGGGACAGCCGAGGGGGCTACACCTTC
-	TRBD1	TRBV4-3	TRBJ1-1	CASSPDRGARGTEAFF	TGCGCCAGCAGCCCGGACAGGGGCGCGCGTGGCACTGAAGCTTTCTTT
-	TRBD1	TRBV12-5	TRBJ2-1	CASGLVNRDRVLEQFF	TGTGCTAGTGGTTTGGTAAATAGAGACAGGGTTTTGGAGCAGTTCTTC
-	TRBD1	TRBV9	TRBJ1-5	CASSVGSGGQPQHF	TGTGCCAGCAGCGTAGGTTCAGGGGGTCAGCCCCAGCATTTT
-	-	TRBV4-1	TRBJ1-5	CASSQDWAGKQPQHF	TGCGCCAGCAGCCAAGATTGGGCAGGGAAGCAGCCCCAGCATTTT
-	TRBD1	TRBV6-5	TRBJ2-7	CASSYRTGVNEQYF	TGTGCCAGCAGCTACCGGACAGGGGTGAACGAGCAGTACTTC
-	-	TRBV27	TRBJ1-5	CASSYSRWSPQHF	TGTGCCAGCAGTTACTCCAGGTGGTCGCCCCAGCATTTT
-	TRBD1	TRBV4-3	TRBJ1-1	CASSQDHRTGEAFF	TGCGCCAGCAGCCAAGATCATAGGACAGGTGAAGCTTTCTTT